This T cell receptor (beta chain) was documented in a study of blood T cell repertoires in COVID-19. V gave up 1 base and J gave up 5 bases; unmatched junction bases: 7. Germline CDR1 is SGDLS and CDR2 is YYNGEE. The CDR3 contains 15 residues. Sequencing was performed with immunoSEQ multiplex PCR; in TCRdb, only in-frame clones are kept and a portion is missing. The repertoire holds approximately 220,000 clones, with 83% as singletons. The material sequenced was PBMCs or T cells enriched from blood (not recorded which). The sequence was collected from a woman aged 50 to 60 who had been exposed to COVID-19. The gene calls are TRBV9 and TRBJ2-3, with 7 bases aligning to TRBD2. CDR3 nucleotide sequence: TGTGCCAGCAGCGTATACGCGGGGGAAGGAGATACGCAGTATTTT. Translation: CASSVYAGEGDTQYF.